This paragraph covers one T cell receptor beta chain sequence. This sample stems from a study of T cell clusters in autoimmune cytopenias. Each sample's input was 250 to 300 ng genomic DNA, 38,000 or so genome equivalents. CDR1 SGHDT and CDR2 YYEEEE come from the germline V gene. The CDR3 has 16 amino acids. One tube held mixed TRB-A and TRB-B primer pools for touch-down PCR. Each CDR3 protein gets one entry in TCRdb, which reprocessed the multiplex PCR reads and gives no DNA. This sample's clone table lists 11,000 or so distinct CDR3 sequences. This sample also belongs to another study, concerning T cell repertoires in aging, cancer and after chemotherapy.

The rearrangement uses TRBV5-6 and TRBJ2-2; TCRdb returns TRBD2, unconfirmable since there is no DNA. This clonotype was sampled from a human donor in good health. Material for sequencing was peripheral blood. CDR3: CASSWTSGGLTGELFF.